This T cell receptor beta chain originates from a study of T cell changes during pregnancy in multiple sclerosis. V lost 2 bases, J lost 2 bases, and 9 bases stayed unmatched. CDR1 and CDR2 from the germline V gene are MNHEY and SMNVEV (reference sequence). CDR3 length: 17 amino acids. Using immunoSEQ multiplex PCR, the repertoire was profiled, and TCRdb retains in-frame clones only, with some absent. This sample has tens of thousands of clones, with 85% to 95% found just once. Sequenced material: peripheral blood, taken in the third trimester of pregnancy. This chain connects TRBV27 to TRBJ2-7; the match to TRBD1 covers 10 bases. The clonotype comes from a female donor with multiple sclerosis, enrolled in a pregnancy study. The CDR3 spells CASSLTRDRGRPYEQYF. The CDR3 DNA follows: TGTGCCAGCAGTTTAACCCGGGACAGGGGCCGTCCCTACGAGCAGTACTTC.